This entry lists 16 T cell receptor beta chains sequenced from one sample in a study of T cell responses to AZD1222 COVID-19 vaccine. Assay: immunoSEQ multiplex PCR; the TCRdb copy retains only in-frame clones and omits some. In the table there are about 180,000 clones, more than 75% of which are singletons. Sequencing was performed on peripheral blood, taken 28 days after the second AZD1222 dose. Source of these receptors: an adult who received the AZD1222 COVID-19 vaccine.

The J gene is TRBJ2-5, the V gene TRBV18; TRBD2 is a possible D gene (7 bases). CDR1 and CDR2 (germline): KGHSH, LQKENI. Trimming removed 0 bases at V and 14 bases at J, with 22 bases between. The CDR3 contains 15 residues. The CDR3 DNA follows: TGTGCCAGCTCACCACCGGGGGCGGGAGCCCCTCGAGTTTACTTC. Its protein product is CASSPPGAGAPRVYF.

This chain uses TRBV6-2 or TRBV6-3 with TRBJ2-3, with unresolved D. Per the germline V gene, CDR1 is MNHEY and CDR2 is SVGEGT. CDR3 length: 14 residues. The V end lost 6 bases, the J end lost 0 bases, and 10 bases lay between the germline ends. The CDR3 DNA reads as TGTGCCAGCAGCAAGGTCTATAGCACAGATACGCAGTATTTT. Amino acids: CASSKVYSTDTQYF.

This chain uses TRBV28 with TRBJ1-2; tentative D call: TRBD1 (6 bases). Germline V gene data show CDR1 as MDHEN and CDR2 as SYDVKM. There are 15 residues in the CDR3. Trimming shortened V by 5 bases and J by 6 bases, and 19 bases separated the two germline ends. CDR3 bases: TGTGCCAGCAGTCCACCAGGGAGGGGGAACCATGGCTACACCTTC. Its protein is CASSPPGRGNHGYTF.

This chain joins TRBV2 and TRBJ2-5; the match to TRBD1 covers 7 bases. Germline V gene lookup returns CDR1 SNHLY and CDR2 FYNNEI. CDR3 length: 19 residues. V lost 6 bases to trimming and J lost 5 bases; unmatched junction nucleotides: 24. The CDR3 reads CASSLSGGQFGAGDETQYF. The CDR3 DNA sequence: TGTGCCAGCAGCTTGAGTGGGGGACAGTTCGGTGCGGGCGACGAGACCCAGTACTTC.

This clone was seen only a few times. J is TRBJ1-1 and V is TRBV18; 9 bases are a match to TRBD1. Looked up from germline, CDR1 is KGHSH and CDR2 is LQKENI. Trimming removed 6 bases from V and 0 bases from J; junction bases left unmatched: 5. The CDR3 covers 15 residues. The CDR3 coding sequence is TGTGCCAGCTCTCGACAGGGGGATATGAACACTGAAGCTTTCTTT. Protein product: CASSRQGDMNTEAFF. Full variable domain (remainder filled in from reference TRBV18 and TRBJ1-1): NAGVMQNPRHLVRRRGQEARLRCSPMKGHSHVYWYRQLPEEGLKFMVYLQKENIIDESGMPKERFSAEFPKEGPSILRIQQVVRGDSAAYFCASSRQGDMNTEAFFGQGTRLTVV.

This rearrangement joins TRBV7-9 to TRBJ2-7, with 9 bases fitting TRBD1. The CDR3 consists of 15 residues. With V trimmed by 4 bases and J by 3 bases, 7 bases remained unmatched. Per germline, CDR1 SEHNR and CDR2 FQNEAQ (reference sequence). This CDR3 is CASSSTGTGLYEQYF. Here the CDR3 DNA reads TGTGCCAGCAGCTCCACCGGGACAGGGCTCTACGAGCAGTACTTC. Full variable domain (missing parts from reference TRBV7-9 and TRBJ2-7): DTGVSQNPRHKITKRGQNVTFRCDPISEHNRLYWYRQTLGQGPEFLTYFQNEAQLEKSRLLSDRFSAERPKGSFSTLEIQRTEQGDSAMYLCASSSTGTGLYEQYFGPGTRLTVT.

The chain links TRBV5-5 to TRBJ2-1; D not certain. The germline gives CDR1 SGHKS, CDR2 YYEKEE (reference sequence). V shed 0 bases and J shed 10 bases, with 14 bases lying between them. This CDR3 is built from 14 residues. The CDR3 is CASSLVGASSEQFF. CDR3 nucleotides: TGTGCCAGCAGCTTGGTGGGCGCTTCCTCCGAGCAGTTCTTC. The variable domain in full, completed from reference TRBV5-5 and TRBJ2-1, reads DAGVTQSPTHLIKTRGQQVTLRCSPISGHKSVSWYQQVLGQGPQFIFQYYEKEERGRGNFPDRFSARQFPNYSSELNVNALLLGDSALYLCASSLVGASSEQFFGPGTRLTVL.

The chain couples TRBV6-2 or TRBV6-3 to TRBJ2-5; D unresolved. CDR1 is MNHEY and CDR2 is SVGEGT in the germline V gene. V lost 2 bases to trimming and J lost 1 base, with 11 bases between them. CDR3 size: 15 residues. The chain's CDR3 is CASSYETAAQETQYF. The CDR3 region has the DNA TGTGCCAGCAGTTACGAGACGGCAGCCCAAGAGACCCAGTACTTC.

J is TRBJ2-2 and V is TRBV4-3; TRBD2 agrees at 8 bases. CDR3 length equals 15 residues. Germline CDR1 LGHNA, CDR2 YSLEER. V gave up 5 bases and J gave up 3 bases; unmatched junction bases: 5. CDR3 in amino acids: CASSSGLADTGELFF. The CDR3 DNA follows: TGCGCCAGCAGCTCTGGACTAGCCGACACCGGGGAGCTGTTTTTT.

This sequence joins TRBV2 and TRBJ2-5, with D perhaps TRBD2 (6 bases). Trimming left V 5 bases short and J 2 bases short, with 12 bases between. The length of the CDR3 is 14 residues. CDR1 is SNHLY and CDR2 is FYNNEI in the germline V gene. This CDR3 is CASSRGGGQETQYF. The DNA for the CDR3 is TGTGCCAGCAGTCGGGGTGGAGGGCAAGAGACCCAGTACTTC.

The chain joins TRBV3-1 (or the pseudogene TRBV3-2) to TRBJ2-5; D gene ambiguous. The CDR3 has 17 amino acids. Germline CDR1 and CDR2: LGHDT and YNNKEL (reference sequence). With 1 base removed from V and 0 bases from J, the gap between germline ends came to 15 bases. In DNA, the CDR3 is TGTGCCAGCAGCCAAGGAAGAGGCCGACGGCACCAAGAGACCCAGTACTTC. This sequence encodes CASSQGRGRRHQETQYF.

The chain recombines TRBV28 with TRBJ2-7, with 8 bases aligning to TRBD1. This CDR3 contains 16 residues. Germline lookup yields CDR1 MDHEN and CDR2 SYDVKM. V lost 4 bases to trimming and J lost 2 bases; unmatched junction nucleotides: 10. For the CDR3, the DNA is TGTGCCAGCAGTTCGTCAGGGCAGGGGGCTACCTACGAGCAGTACTTC. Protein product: CASSSSGQGATYEQYF.

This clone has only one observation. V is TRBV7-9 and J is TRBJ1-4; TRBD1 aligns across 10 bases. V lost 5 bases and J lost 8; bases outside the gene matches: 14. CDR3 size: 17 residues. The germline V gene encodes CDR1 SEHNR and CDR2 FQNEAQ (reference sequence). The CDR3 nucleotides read TGTGCCAGCAGCGAGGAGGGGACAGGGGCGGCTCAAGAAAAACTGTTTTTT. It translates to CASSEEGTGAAQEKLFF.

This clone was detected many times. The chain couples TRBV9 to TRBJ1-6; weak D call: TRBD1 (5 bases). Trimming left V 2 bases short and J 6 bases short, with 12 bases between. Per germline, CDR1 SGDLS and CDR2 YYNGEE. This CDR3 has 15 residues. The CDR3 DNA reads TGTGCCAGCAGCGTGACGGTGGGGGGTAATTCACCCCTCCACTTT. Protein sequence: CASSVTVGGNSPLHF.

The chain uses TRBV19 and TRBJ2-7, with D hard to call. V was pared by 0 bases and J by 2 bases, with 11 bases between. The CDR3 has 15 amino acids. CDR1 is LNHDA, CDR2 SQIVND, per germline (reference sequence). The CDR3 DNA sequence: TGTGCCAGTAGTATAGATGGAGATCCTCCCTACGAGCAGTACTTC. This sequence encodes CASSIDGDPPYEQYF.

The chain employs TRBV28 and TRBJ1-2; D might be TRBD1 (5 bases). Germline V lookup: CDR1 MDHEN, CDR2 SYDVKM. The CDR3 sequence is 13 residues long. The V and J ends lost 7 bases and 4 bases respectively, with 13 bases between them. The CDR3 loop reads CASTGPGGYGYTF. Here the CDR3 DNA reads TGTGCCAGCACAGGGCCGGGGGGCTATGGCTACACCTTC.